This TCR beta chain was recorded in a study of cytomegalovirus exposure and HLA in healthy donors. Across the study: Most genotyped donors, about 81% of 300 to 400, had Caucasian-associated genetic ancestry.

Primers for the PCR totalled 60 Vbeta and 13 Jbeta. Sequencing used immunoSEQ multiplex PCR; TCRdb keeps in-frame clones, though not all of them. The data show a few hundred thousand clones, about nine tenths seen once. The V segment lost 2 bases and the J segment 2 bases; nucleotides outside the gene matches: 8. This CDR3 has 16 amino acids. The germline CDR1 and CDR2 sequences are MNHNY and SVGAGI (reference sequence). Specimen: PBMCs. The source of this sequence is a girl aged 2-10 years in good health and CMV-seronegative. The rearrangement joins TRBV6-6 to TRBJ2-7; 8 positions agree with TRBD1. The CDR3 sequence: CASSYGGQGAPYEQYF. CDR3 in DNA: TGTGCCAGCAGTTACGGCGGGCAGGGGGCTCCCTACGAGCAGTACTTC.